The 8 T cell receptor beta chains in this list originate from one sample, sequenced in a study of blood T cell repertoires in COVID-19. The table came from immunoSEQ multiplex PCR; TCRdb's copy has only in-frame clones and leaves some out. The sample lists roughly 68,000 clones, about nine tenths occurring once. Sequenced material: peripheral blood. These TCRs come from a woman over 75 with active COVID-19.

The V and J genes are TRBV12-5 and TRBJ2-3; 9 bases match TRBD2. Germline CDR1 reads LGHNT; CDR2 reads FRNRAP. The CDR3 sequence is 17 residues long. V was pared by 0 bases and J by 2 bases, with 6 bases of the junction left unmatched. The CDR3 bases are TGTGCTAGTGGTTTGGTACCTAGCGGGACGCACACAGATACGCAGTATTTT. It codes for CASGLVPSGTHTDTQYF.

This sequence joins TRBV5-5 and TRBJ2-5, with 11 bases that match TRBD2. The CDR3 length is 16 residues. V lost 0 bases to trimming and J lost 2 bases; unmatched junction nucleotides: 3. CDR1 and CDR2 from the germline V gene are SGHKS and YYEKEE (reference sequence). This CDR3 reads CASSLVLAGGQETQYF. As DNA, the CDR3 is TGTGCCAGCAGCTTGGTTCTAGCGGGAGGACAAGAGACCCAGTACTTC.

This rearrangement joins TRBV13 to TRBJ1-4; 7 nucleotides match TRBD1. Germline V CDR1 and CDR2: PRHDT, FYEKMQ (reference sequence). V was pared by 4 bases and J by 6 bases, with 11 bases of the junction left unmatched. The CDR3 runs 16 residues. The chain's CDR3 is CASSSLSETGYEKLFF. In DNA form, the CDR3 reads TGTGCCAGCAGCTCCCTGAGCGAGACAGGGTATGAAAAACTGTTTTTT.

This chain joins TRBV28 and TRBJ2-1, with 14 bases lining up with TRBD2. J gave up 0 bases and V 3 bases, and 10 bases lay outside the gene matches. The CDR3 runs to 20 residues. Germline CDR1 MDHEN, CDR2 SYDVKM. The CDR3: CASSFPGTSGSITSYNEQFF. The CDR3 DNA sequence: TGTGCCAGCAGTTTCCCCGGGACTAGCGGGAGTATTACCTCCTACAATGAGCAGTTCTTC.

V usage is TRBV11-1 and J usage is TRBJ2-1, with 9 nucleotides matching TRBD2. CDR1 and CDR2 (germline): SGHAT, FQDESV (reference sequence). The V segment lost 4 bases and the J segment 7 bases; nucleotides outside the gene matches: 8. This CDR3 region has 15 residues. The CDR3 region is CASSYRIAGDNEQFF. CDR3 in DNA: TGTGCCAGCAGCTACAGGATAGCGGGAGATAATGAGCAGTTCTTC.

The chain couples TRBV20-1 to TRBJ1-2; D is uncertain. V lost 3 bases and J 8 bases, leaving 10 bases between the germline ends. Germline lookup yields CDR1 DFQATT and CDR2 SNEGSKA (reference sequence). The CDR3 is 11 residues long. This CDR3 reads CSASGVEGYTF. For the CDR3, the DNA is TGCAGTGCTAGTGGGGTGGAGGGCTACACCTTC.

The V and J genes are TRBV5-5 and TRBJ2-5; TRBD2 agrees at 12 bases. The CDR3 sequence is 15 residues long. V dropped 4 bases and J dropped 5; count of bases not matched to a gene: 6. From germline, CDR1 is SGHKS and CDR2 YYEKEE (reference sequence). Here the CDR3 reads CASSPQGLAGETQYF. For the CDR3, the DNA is TGTGCCAGCAGCCCGCAAGGACTAGCGGGGGAGACCCAGTACTTC.

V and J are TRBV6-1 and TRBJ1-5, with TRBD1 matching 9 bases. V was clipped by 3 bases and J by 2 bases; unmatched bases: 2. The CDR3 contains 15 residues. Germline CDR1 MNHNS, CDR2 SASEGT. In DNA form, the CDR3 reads TGTGCCAGCAGTGATCGGACAGGGGGCAATCAGCCCCAGCATTTT. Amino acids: CASSDRTGGNQPQHF.